This entry lists 2 T cell receptor beta chains sequenced from one sample in a study of T cells after yellow fever vaccination. TCRdb re-analysed the 5' RACE reads in MiXCR, keeping a single row per CDR3 protein. The table includes a few hundred thousand distinct CDR3 sequences, approximately 10% detected once. This specimen was CD4+ T cells sorted from PBMCs, taken 5 days after the yellow fever booster vaccination. These TCRs come from a man younger than 30 who received the YFV17D yellow fever vaccine.

There are a few counts of this clonotype. CDR3 in amino acids: CASSRQGGGGTEAFF. The CDR3 DNA reads as TGTGCCAGCAGCAGACAGGGAGGGGGCGGCACTGAAGCTTTCTTT. The gene calls are TRBV7-3 and TRBJ1-1, with 7 bases identical to TRBD1. The CDR3 has 15 residues. V was clipped by 5 bases and J by 4 bases; unmatched bases: 10. Germline-derived CDR1 and CDR2 are SGHTA and FQGTGA. Drawing the rest from reference TRBV7-3 and TRBJ1-1, the complete variable domain is GAGVSQTPSNKVTEKGKYVELRCDPISGHTALYWYRQSLGQGPEFLIYFQGTGAADDSGLPNDRFFAVRPEGSVSTLKIQRTERGDSAVYLCASSRQGGGGTEAFFGQGTRLTVV.

This clonotype was found many times. J is TRBJ2-4 and V is TRBV7-9, with D possibly being TRBD2 (7 bases). Germline CDR1 SEHNR, CDR2 FQNEAQ (reference sequence). The CDR3 is 12 amino acids. V dropped 11 bases and J dropped 4 bases, with 12 bases sitting between them. CDR3 amino acids: CAAGGQKNIQYF. The CDR3 nucleotides read TGTGCCGCCGGGGGGCAGAAAAACATTCAGTACTTC. The full variable domain, with the rest looked up from reference TRBV7-9 and TRBJ2-4, is DTGVSQNPRHKITKRGQNVTFRCDPISEHNRLYWYRQTLGQGPEFLTYFQNEAQLEKSRLLSDRFSAERPKGSFSTLEIQRTEQGDSAMYLCAAGGQKNIQYFGAGTRLSVL.